A selection of T cell receptor beta chains follows, all from one sample in a study of shared clonotypes between healthy human individuals. The table came from immunoSEQ multiplex PCR; TCRdb's copy has only in-frame clones and leaves some out. The sample contains around 2.1 million clones, about 93% of which appear only once. Sequencing was carried out using naive CD8+ T cells from PBMCs. The source is a man in his late teens or twenties in good health. Some clones in this sample may be carry-over from other donors' samples. Both conserved end residues are part of each CDR3. A D gene is named only where the DNA matches it firmly. Size is stated for part of the rows, as once, few or many counts, or as a class when the clone is expanded.

d_call	v_call	cdr3_length	clone_size	j_call	cdr3_aa	cdr3_nt
.	TRBV4-1	17	.	TRBJ1-2	CASSQGDRPRSLYGYTF	TGCGCCAGCAGCCAGGGGGACCGCCCGAGGTCCCTCTATGGCTACACCTTC
.	TRBV28	13	.	TRBJ2-7	CASRTGGPVEQYF	TGTGCCAGCAGGACCGGGGGTCCCGTCGAGCAGTACTTC
TRBD2	TRBV5-1	15	.	TRBJ2-7	CASSLAGRTGTEQYF	TGCGCCAGCAGCTTGGCCGGGAGGACGGGGACCGAGCAGTACTTC
TRBD2	TRBV19	16	.	TRBJ2-1	CASSVATSGVYNEQFF	TGTGCCAGTAGTGTAGCGACTAGCGGGGTCTACAATGAGCAGTTCTTC
TRBD2	TRBV5-6	19	.	TRBJ2-3	CASSGGLAGPPREADTQYF	TGTGCCAGCAGCGGGGGACTAGCGGGGCCGCCCCGGGAGGCAGATACGCAGTATTTT
.	TRBV15	12	.	TRBJ2-7	CATSRGDYEQYF	TGTGCCACCAGCAGAGGGGACTACGAGCAGTACTTC
.	TRBV2	16	.	TRBJ2-7	CASSERKVAEPYEQYF	TGTGCCAGCAGTGAACGTAAGGTAGCGGAGCCCTACGAGCAGTACTTC
TRBD2	TRBV7-2	17	.	TRBJ2-7	CASSPGLAGGLFYEQYF	TGTGCCAGCAGCCCTGGACTAGCGGGAGGACTATTCTACGAGCAGTACTTC
.	TRBV27	15	.	TRBJ2-2	CASSLLRGSTGELFF	TGTGCCAGCAGTTTATTACGGGGTTCCACCGGGGAGCTGTTTTTT
.	TRBV5-4	14	.	TRBJ2-7	CASSSSTSVYEQYF	TGTGCCAGCAGCTCATCCACTAGTGTCTACGAGCAGTACTTC
TRBD1	TRBV5-6	14	.	TRBJ2-1	CASSFGTGAHEQFF	TGTGCCAGCAGCTTTGGGACAGGGGCCCATGAGCAGTTCTTC
TRBD2	TRBV4-3	17	.	TRBJ2-3	CASSQDMTSETTNTQYF	TGCGCCAGCAGCCAAGATATGACTAGCGAGACTACCAATACGCAGTATTTT
.	TRBV7-6	14	.	TRBJ1-4	CASSYGRTNEKLFF	TGTGCCAGCAGCTATGGACGGACTAATGAAAAACTGTTTTTT
.	TRBV6-6	12	.	TRBJ2-1	CASSPRSYEQFF	TGTGCCAGCAGTCCCCGGTCATATGAGCAGTTCTTC
.	TRBV19	14	.	TRBJ2-7	CASSIRLLLGEQYF	TGTGCCAGTAGTATCAGACTACTCCTGGGCGAGCAGTACTTC
TRBD2	TRBV19	14	.	TRBJ2-7	CASRSGGPLGEQYF	TGTGCCAGCCGCAGCGGGGGGCCCTTGGGCGAGCAGTACTTC
TRBD1	TRBV10-3	16	.	TRBJ2-3	CAISNQGAILADTQYF	TGTGCCATCAGCAACCAGGGGGCGATTTTGGCTGATACGCAGTATTTT
TRBD1	TRBV15	14	.	TRBJ2-7	CATSRDTGAYEQYF	TGTGCCACCAGCAGAGATACAGGGGCCTACGAGCAGTACTTC
.	TRBV7-9	15	once	TRBJ1-2	CASSLATASNYGYTF	TGTGCCAGCAGCTTAGCTACAGCGTCTAACTATGGCTACACCTTC
TRBD2	TRBV6-5	15	.	TRBJ2-7	CASRLGLASSYEQYF	TGTGCCAGCAGATTAGGACTAGCCTCCTCCTACGAGCAGTACTTC
.	TRBV4-1	13	.	TRBJ2-2	CASTSPSIGELFF	TGCGCCAGCACCTCCCCCTCGATCGGGGAGCTGTTTTTT
TRBD1	TRBV28	15	.	TRBJ2-3	CASSPDRVVTDTQYF	TGTGCCAGCAGTCCCGACAGGGTAGTCACAGATACGCAGTATTTT
.	TRBV7-2	13	.	TRBJ2-1	CASSWGRGNEQFF	TGTGCCAGCAGCTGGGGAAGAGGCAATGAGCAGTTCTTC
TRBD1	TRBV6-7	16	.	TRBJ2-7	CASSYSRKGASYEQYF	TGTGCCAGCAGTTACTCGAGGAAGGGGGCGAGCTACGAGCAGTACTTC
.	TRBV6-6	13	.	TRBJ2-5	CASTQGVVETQYF	TGTGCCAGCACCCAGGGAGTGGTCGAGACCCAGTACTTC
.	TRBV28	15	.	TRBJ1-4	CASSPLGSLNEKLFF	TGTGCCAGCAGTCCCCTCGGCTCACTTAATGAAAAACTGTTTTTT
TRBD1	TRBV27	17	.	TRBJ1-2	CASSTRTGLGLYYGYTF	TGTGCCAGCAGTACCCGGACAGGTTTGGGGTTATACTATGGCTACACCTTC
.	TRBV6-5	14	.	TRBJ2-4	CASSTPDVGNIQYF	TGTGCCAGCAGTACCCCCGATGTGGGAAACATTCAGTACTTC
.	TRBV9	14	.	TRBJ2-1	CASSGRRTTDEQFF	TGTGCCAGCAGCGGACGCCGGACGACCGATGAGCAGTTCTTC
TRBD2	TRBV13	14	.	TRBJ2-4	CASSPREGGNIQYF	TGTGCCAGCAGCCCAAGGGAGGGAGGCAACATTCAGTACTTC
TRBD1	TRBV11-2	15	.	TRBJ2-3	CASSSLDRGWDTQYF	TGTGCCAGCAGCTCTCTGGACAGGGGATGGGATACGCAGTATTTT
.	TRBV28	18	.	TRBJ1-5	CTSSSRGDRFYSNQPQHF	TGTACCAGCAGTTCTCGCGGGGATCGTTTCTATAGCAATCAGCCCCAGCATTTT
.	TRBV9	15	.	TRBJ2-3	CASSPRGAYTDTQYF	TGTGCCAGCAGCCCACGGGGCGCCTACACAGATACGCAGTATTTT
.	TRBV9	15	.	TRBJ2-5	CASSVAAGLQETQYF	TGTGCCAGCAGCGTAGCCGCGGGACTCCAAGAGACCCAGTACTTC
TRBD1	TRBV28	16	once	TRBJ1-4	CASSPGVGQLNEKLFF	TGTGCCAGCAGCCCAGGCGTGGGACAGCTTAATGAAAAACTGTTTTTT
.	TRBV27	14	.	TRBJ2-2	CASSLIVSIGELFF	TGTGCCAGCAGTTTAATTGTTAGTATCGGGGAGCTGTTTTTT
.	TRBV11-2	17	.	TRBJ2-5	CASSLGGDPLLLETQYF	TGTGCCAGCAGCTTAGGGGGAGACCCCCTCCTGCTGGAGACCCAGTACTTC
.	TRBV11-2	14	.	TRBJ1-2	CASSLVGQNYGYTF	TGTGCCAGCAGCTTAGTCGGACAGAACTATGGCTACACCTTC
.	TRBV27	13	.	TRBJ1-2	CASSPTGGGSYTF	TGTGCCAGCAGCCCAACGGGGGGTGGGAGCTACACCTTC
.	TRBV28	15	few	TRBJ1-1	CASSLPQGLGTEAFF	TGTGCCAGCAGTCTGCCCCAGGGCCTTGGCACTGAAGCTTTCTTT
.	TRBV27	15	.	TRBJ1-5	CATQEGTGLNQPQHF	TGTGCCACCCAGGAGGGGACGGGACTCAATCAGCCCCAGCATTTT
.	TRBV6-5	14	.	TRBJ2-7	CASSYDGRTYEQYF	TGTGCCAGCAGTTATGATGGACGAACCTACGAGCAGTACTTC
.	TRBV28	15	.	TRBJ2-7	CASSARERSLYEQYF	TGTGCCAGCAGTGCCAGGGAACGGTCCCTCTACGAGCAGTACTTC
.	TRBV7-2	15	.	TRBJ1-3	CASTLLAGRPNTIYF	TGTGCCAGCACCCTATTGGCCGGACGGCCAAACACCATATATTTT
.	TRBV7-9	14	.	TRBJ2-3	CASSSSEYTDTQYF	TGTGCCAGCAGCAGTAGCGAATACACAGATACGCAGTATTTT
TRBD2	TRBV6-4	15	.	TRBJ2-1	CASRASGSAYNEQFF	TGTGCCAGCAGGGCAAGCGGGAGCGCTTACAATGAGCAGTTCTTC
TRBD1	TRBV5-1	18	.	TRBJ1-2	CASSSLGRGQDLNYGYTF	TGCGCCAGCAGCTCGCTCGGCCGGGGACAGGACCTTAACTATGGCTACACCTTC
TRBD2	TRBV4-1	21	.	TRBJ2-2	CASSQEGRLFAGVPLAGELFF	TGCGCCAGCAGCCAAGAGGGTCGGTTATTTGCGGGAGTCCCACTAGCCGGGGAGCTGTTTTTT
TRBD2	TRBV10-1	16	.	TRBJ2-1	CASSDIAGSSYNEQFF	TGCGCCAGCAGTGATATAGCGGGGAGCTCCTACAATGAGCAGTTCTTC
.	TRBV9	15	.	TRBJ2-3	CASSEAGWVRDTQYF	TGTGCCAGCAGCGAGGCGGGGTGGGTTCGAGATACGCAGTATTTT
.	TRBV7-9	11	.	TRBJ2-4	CASSLEVVQYF	TGTGCCAGCAGCTTAGAAGTGGTTCAGTACTTC
.	TRBV28	14	.	TRBJ1-5	CASRKGYSNQPQHF	TGTGCCAGCAGGAAGGGTTATAGCAATCAGCCCCAGCATTTT
.	TRBV7-8	13	once	TRBJ1-1	CASSHITNTEAFF	TGTGCCAGCAGTCATATCACGAACACTGAAGCTTTCTTT
.	TRBV28	13	once	TRBJ2-7	CASSPHRTAPRDF	TGTGCCAGCAGTCCCCACCGAACAGCCCCCAGAGACTTC
.	TRBV5-5	14	few	TRBJ2-7	CASSSWAALGEQYF	TGTGCCAGCAGCTCGTGGGCAGCCCTAGGGGAGCAGTACTTC